These 16 T cell receptor beta chains share one sample of origin, sequenced in a study of control samples from healthy donors and cancer patients. The repertoire was sequenced with immunoSEQ multiplex PCR; TCRdb's copy has only in-frame clones and lacks some. The sample lists approximately 87,000 clones; roughly 89% were seen once. Sequenced sample: blood. All receptors come from a man aged 50-59 years in good health.

The chain links TRBV2 to TRBJ1-1; D gene uncertain. The CDR3 contains 15 residues. The V gene's germline CDR1 is SNHLY and CDR2 FYNNEI. Trimming stripped 2 bases from V and 0 bases from J, with 10 bases between. CDR3 region: CASSENPEMNTEAFF. CDR3 sequence (DNA): TGTGCCAGCAGTGAAAATCCGGAAATGAACACTGAAGCTTTCTTT. Drawing the rest from reference TRBV2 and TRBJ1-1, the complete variable domain is EPEVTQTPSHQVTQMGQEVILRCVPISNHLYFYWYRQILGQKVEFLVSFYNNEISEKSEIFDDQFSVERPDGSNFTLKIRSTKLEDSAMYFCASSENPEMNTEAFFGQGTRLTVV.

The chain joins TRBV6-2 or TRBV6-3 to TRBJ2-7; 8 bases fit TRBD1. From germline, CDR1 is MNHEY and CDR2 SVGEGT. V shed 5 bases and J 6 bases; nucleotides not matched to a gene: 3. The CDR3 length is 12 residues. This CDR3 is CASSGQGSEQYF. CDR3 coding DNA: TGTGCCAGCAGTGGACAGGGATCCGAGCAGTACTTC.

This CDR3 reads CALIKTGLSGNTIYF. DNA for the CDR3: TGTGCCCTTATCAAGACAGGGCTGAGTGGAAACACCATATATTTT. The rearrangement links TRBV6-5 to TRBJ1-3, with 7 nucleotides matching TRBD1. Germline V gene data show CDR1 as MNHEY and CDR2 as SVGAGI. CDR3 length: 15 amino acids. V lost 11 bases and J lost 3; bases outside the gene matches: 13.

This chain links TRBV7-2 with TRBJ1-1, with 7 bases lining up with TRBD1. There are 12 residues in the CDR3. Unmatched junction bases numbered 8, after V lost 5 bases and J lost 11 bases. In germline, CDR1 is SGHTA, CDR2 FQGNSA. The CDR3 region has the DNA TGTGCCAGCAGCCTTTCGAGGGGGCGGGCTTTCTTT. Its protein product is CASSLSRGRAFF.

The J gene is TRBJ1-2, the V gene TRBV5-6; D remains ambiguous. V was pared by 4 bases and J by 6 bases, with 16 bases between. The CDR3 covers 14 residues. Per the germline V gene, CDR1 is SGHDT and CDR2 is YYEEEE. The CDR3, as DNA: TGTGCCAGCAGCCCCCTGACGGAAGTAGATGGCTACACCTTC. Translating it yields CASSPLTEVDGYTF.

V is TRBV10-2 and J is TRBJ2-1; 9 positions agree with TRBD2. The V segment lost 5 bases and the J segment 9 bases; nucleotides outside the gene matches: 11. CDR1 is WSHSY, CDR2 SAAADI, per germline. The CDR3 totals 15 residues. Here the CDR3 DNA reads TGCGCCAGCAGTCATCTAGCGGGGAAAGTCGGTGAGCAGTTCTTC. Protein sequence: CASSHLAGKVGEQFF.

This sequence joins TRBV11-2 and TRBJ1-1; unclear D gene. The CDR3 spans 13 residues. The germline CDR1 and CDR2 sequences are SGHAT and FQNNGV. V lost 5 bases, J lost 0 bases, and 7 bases lay in between. The CDR3 here is CASSIQMNTEAFF. The CDR3 DNA follows: TGTGCCAGCAGCATCCAGATGAACACTGAAGCTTTCTTT.

V is TRBV5-6 and J is TRBJ1-2; D might be TRBD1 (5 bases). Germline CDR1 SGHDT, CDR2 YYEEEE. With 0 bases removed from V and 3 bases from J, the gap between germline ends came to 12 bases. The CDR3 is 15 amino acids. The CDR3 loop is CASSLGLQGDYGYTF. In DNA form, the CDR3 reads TGTGCCAGCAGCTTGGGCCTCCAGGGTGACTATGGCTACACCTTC. The full variable domain, rest sourced from reference TRBV5-6 and TRBJ1-2, is DAGVTQSPTHLIKTRGQQVTLRCSPKSGHDTVSWYQQALGQGPQFIFQYYEEEERQRGNFPDRFSGHQFPNYSSELNVNALLLGDSALYLCASSLGLQGDYGYTFGSGTRLTVV.

The chain joins TRBV10-3 to TRBJ1-1; TRBD1 agrees at 9 bases. V gave up 1 base and J gave up 3 bases; unmatched junction bases: 3. Germline values: CDR1 ENHRY, CDR2 SYGVKD. CDR3 size: 15 residues. The DNA of the CDR3 is TGTGCCATCAGTGAGTACAGACAGGGGGACACTGAAGCTTTCTTT. Translated, it gives CAISEYRQGDTEAFF.

In DNA, the CDR3 is TGCGCCAGCAGCCCCGGCGGGGGTTGGACCGGGGAGCTGTTTTTT. It specifies CASSPGGGWTGELFF. J is TRBJ2-2 and V is TRBV5-1, with 7 bases lining up with TRBD2. Germline CDR1 reads SGHRS; CDR2 reads YFSETQ. The CDR3 extends over 15 amino acids. V shed 4 bases, J shed 5 bases, and the junction held 8 bases outside the gene matches.

This chain joins TRBV19 and TRBJ2-3; either TRBD1 or TRBD2 may supply D (6 bases each). The CDR3 loop spans 15 amino acids. Germline assignment: CDR1 LNHDA and CDR2 SQIVND (reference sequence). Trimming removed 3 bases at V and 2 bases at J, with 12 bases between. DNA of the CDR3: TGTGCCAGTAGTATTGAGGGGGGCCCCACAGATACGCAGTATTTT. This translates into CASSIEGGPTDTQYF.

This clone has a single count. The rearrangement uses TRBV19 and TRBJ1-5, with D uncertain. The V and J ends lost 3 bases and 0 bases respectively, with 3 bases between them. This CDR3 is built from 13 residues. Per germline, CDR1 LNHDA and CDR2 SQIVND (reference sequence). Here the CDR3 DNA reads TGTGCCAGTAGTATGGGTAGCAATCAGCCCCAGCATTTT. Translation: CASSMGSNQPQHF.

The chain uses TRBV5-1 and TRBJ2-1, with D possibly matching TRBD1 (6 bases). V was cut by 2 bases and J by 7 bases, with 13 bases left in between. The length of the CDR3 is 14 residues. CDR1 is SGHRS, CDR2 YFSETQ, per germline. DNA of the CDR3: TGCGCCAGCAGCTTTCAGGGGCGGGTAAATGAGCAGTTCTTC. It translates to CASSFQGRVNEQFF.

This sequence joins TRBV27 and TRBJ1-1; tentative D call: TRBD1 (6 bases). The germline gives CDR1 MNHEY, CDR2 SMNVEV (reference sequence). V lost 4 bases and J lost 3, with 12 bases in between. This CDR3 is built from 14 residues. CDR3 DNA sequence: TGTGCCAGCAGTTCATACAGGGTTGACACTGAAGCTTTCTTT. Its translation: CASSSYRVDTEAFF.

The V gene is TRBV10-3, the J gene TRBJ2-3; 7 nucleotides agree with TRBD2. After removal of 8 bases from V and 1 base from J, the junction contained 3 bases not matched to a gene. From germline, CDR1 is ENHRY and CDR2 SYGVKD. CDR3 length: 13 residues. CDR3 in amino acids: CAIGGVGTDTQYF. The CDR3 bases are TGTGCCATCGGGGGGGTGGGCACAGATACGCAGTATTTT.

The chain links TRBV18 to TRBJ1-1; D remains unclear. CDR3 length: 15 amino acids. Germline-derived CDR1 and CDR2 are KGHSH and LQKENI. Between the trimmed V and J ends, which lost 0 bases and 0 bases, there was a span of 8 bases. CDR3 nucleotide sequence: TGTGCCAGCTCACCACCGAGGACGTTGAACACTGAAGCTTTCTTT. This codes for CASSPPRTLNTEAFF.